This record looks at one T cell receptor (beta chain) sequence and its context. What it recognizes is unknown. Data came from immunoSEQ multiplex PCR; TCRdb stores just in-frame clones and leaves some out. This repertoire shows roughly 150,000 clones, about nine tenths found once; its top ten account for around 4.4%. This sample was taken from a study of cytomegalovirus exposure and HLA in healthy donors. Study results and limitations: Rarity held for most TCR sequences, but there were some public TCRs that occurred in many donors.

The V end was cut by 4 bases, the J end by 5 bases, with 11 bases between. CDR3 size: 13 residues. Per germline, CDR1 SGHTA and CDR2 FQGTGA. The sequence was obtained from a young man in good health and CMV-seropositive. This chain uses TRBV7-3 with TRBJ2-5; D possibly corresponds to TRBD2 (6 bases). Sequenced sample: PBMCs. In DNA form, the CDR3 reads TGTGCCAGCAGCTGGACGGCGGGGGAGACCCAGTACTTC. Translation: CASSWTAGETQYF.